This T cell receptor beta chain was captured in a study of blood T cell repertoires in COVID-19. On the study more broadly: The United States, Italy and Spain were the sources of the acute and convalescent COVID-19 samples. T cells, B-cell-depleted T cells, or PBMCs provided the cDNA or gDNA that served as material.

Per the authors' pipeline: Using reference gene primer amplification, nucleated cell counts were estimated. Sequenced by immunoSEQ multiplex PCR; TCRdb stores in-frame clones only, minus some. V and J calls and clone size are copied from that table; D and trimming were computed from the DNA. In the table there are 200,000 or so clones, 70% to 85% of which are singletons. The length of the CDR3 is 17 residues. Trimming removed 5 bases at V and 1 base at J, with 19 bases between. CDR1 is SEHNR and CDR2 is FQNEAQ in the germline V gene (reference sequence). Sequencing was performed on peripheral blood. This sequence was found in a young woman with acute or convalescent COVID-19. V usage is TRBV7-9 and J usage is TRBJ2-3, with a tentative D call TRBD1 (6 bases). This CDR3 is CASSRVQGSSGTDTQYF. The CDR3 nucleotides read TGTGCCAGCAGCCGAGTACAGGGCTCGTCGGGCACAGATACGCAGTATTTT.